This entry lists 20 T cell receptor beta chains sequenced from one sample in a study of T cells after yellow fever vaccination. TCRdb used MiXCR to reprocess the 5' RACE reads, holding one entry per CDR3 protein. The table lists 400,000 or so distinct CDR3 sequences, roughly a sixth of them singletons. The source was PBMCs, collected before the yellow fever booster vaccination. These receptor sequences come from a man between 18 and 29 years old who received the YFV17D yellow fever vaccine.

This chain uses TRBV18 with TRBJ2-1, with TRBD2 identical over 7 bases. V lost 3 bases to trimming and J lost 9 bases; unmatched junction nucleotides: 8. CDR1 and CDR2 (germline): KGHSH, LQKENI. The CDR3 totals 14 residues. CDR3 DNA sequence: TGTGCCAGCTCACCGGTTGGCGGCGGGGGTGAGCAGTTCTTC. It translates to CASSPVGGGGEQFF. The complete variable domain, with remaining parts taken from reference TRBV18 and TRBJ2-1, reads NAGVMQNPRHLVRRRGQEARLRCSPMKGHSHVYWYRQLPEEGLKFMVYLQKENIIDESGMPKERFSAEFPKEGPSILRIQQVVRGDSAAYFCASSPVGGGGEQFFGPGTRLTVL.

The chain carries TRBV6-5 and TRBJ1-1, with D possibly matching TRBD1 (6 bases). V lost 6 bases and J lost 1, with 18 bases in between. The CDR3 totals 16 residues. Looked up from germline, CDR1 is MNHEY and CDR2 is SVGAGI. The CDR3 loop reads CASSPDRRGRNTEAFF. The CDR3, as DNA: TGTGCCAGCAGCCCTGACAGGAGGGGACGGAACACTGAAGCTTTCTTT.

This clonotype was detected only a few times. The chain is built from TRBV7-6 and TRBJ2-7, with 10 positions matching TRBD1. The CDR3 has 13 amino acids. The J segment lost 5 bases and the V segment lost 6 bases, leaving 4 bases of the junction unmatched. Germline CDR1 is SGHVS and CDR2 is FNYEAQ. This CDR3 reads CASRGTGVDEQYF. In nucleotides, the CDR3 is TGTGCCAGCAGGGGGACAGGGGTTGACGAGCAGTACTTC.

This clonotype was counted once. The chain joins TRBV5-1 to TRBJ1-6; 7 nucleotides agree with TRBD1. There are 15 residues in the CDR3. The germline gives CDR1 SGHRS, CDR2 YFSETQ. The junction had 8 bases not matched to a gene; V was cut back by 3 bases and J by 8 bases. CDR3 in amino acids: CASSWAGQTYSPLHF. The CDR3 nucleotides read TGCGCCAGCAGCTGGGCGGGACAGACATATTCACCCCTCCACTTT.

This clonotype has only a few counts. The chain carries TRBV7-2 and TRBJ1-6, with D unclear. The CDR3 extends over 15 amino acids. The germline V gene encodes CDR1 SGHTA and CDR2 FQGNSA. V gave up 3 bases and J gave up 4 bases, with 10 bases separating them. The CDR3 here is CASSFQASYNSPLHF. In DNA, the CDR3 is TGTGCCAGCAGCTTTCAAGCTTCATATAATTCACCCCTCCACTTT.

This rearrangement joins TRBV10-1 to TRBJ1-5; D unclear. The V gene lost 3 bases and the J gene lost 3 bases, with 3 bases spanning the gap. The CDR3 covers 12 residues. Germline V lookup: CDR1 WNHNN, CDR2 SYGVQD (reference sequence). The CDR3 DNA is TGCGCCAGCAGTGACAACAATCAGCCCCAGCATTTT. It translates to CASSDNNQPQHF.

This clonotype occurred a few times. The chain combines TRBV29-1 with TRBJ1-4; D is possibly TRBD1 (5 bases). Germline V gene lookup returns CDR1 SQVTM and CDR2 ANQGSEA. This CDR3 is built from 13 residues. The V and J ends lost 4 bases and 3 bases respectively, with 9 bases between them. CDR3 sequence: CSVAGTANEKLFF. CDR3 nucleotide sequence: TGCAGCGTTGCAGGGACTGCTAATGAAAAACTGTTTTTT.

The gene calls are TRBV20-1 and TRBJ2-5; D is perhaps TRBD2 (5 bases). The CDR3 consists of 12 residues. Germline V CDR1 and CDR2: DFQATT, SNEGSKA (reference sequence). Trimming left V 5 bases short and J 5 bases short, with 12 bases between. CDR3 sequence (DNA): TGCAGTGCTCGGTCCGAGCGGGAGACCCAGTACTTC. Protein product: CSARSERETQYF.

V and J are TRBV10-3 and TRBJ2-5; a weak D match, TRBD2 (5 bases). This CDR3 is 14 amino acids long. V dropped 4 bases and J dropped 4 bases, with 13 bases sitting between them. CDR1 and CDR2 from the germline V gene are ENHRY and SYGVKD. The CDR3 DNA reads TGTGCCATCAGTGGCTCGGCGGCGGGAGAGACCCAGTACTTC. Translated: CAISGSAAGETQYF.

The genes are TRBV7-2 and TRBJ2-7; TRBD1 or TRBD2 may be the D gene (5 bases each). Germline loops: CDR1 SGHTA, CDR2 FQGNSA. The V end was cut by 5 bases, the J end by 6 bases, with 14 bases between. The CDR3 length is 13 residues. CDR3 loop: CASSLAARGEQYV. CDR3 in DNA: TGTGCCAGCAGCCTCGCGGCGAGGGGCGAGCAGTACGTC.

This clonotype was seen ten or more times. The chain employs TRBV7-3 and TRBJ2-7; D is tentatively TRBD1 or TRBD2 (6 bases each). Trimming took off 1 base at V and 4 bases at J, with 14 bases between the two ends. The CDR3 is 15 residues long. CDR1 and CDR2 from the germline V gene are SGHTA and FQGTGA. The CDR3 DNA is TGTGCCAGCAGCTTAAATGGCGGGGACATTTACGAGCAGTACTTC. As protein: CASSLNGGDIYEQYF.

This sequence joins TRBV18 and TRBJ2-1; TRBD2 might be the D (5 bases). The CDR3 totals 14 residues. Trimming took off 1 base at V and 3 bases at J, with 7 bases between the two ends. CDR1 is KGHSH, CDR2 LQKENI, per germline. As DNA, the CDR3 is TGTGCCAGCTCACCACTCGGAGGCTACAATGAGCAGTTCTTC. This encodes CASSPLGGYNEQFF.

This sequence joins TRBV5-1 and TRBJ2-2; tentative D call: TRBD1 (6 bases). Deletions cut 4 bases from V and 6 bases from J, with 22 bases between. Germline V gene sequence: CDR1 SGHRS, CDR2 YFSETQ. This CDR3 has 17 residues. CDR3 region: CASSPQTGIRSPGELFF. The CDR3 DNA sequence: TGCGCCAGCAGCCCACAGACAGGCATACGGTCCCCCGGGGAGCTGTTTTTT.

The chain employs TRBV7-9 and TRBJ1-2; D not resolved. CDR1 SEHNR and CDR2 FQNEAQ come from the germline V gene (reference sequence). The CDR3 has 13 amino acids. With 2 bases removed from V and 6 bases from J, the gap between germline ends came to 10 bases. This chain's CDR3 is CASSLRLSHGYTF. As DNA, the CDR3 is TGTGCCAGCAGCTTAAGGTTGAGCCATGGCTACACCTTC.

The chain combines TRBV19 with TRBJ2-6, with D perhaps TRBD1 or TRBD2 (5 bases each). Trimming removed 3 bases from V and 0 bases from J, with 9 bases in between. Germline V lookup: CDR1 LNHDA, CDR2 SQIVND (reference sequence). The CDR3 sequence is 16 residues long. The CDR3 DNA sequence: TGTGCCAGTAGTATGGGACCTCGCTCTGGGGCCAACGTCCTGACTTTC. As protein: CASSMGPRSGANVLTF.

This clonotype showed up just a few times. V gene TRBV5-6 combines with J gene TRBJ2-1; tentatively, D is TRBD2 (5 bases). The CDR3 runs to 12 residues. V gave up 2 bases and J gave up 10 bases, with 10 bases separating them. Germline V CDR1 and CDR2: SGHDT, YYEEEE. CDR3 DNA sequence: TGTGCCAGCAGCTTAGAGGGCGGAGAGCAGTTCTTC. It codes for CASSLEGGEQFF.

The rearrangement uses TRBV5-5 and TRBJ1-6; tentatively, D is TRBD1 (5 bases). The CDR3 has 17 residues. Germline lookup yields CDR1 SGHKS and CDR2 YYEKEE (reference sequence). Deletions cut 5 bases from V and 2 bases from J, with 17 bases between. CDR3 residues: CASSFHGGETYNSPLHF. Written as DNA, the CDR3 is TGTGCCAGCAGTTTCCACGGGGGTGAGACCTATAATTCACCCCTCCACTTT.

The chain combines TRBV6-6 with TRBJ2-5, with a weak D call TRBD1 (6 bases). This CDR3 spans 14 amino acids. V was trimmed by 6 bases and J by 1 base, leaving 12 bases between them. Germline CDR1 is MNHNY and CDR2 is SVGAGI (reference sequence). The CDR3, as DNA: TGTGCCAGCAGCCACCGGACAGCCCAAGAGACCCAGTACTTC. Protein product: CASSHRTAQETQYF.

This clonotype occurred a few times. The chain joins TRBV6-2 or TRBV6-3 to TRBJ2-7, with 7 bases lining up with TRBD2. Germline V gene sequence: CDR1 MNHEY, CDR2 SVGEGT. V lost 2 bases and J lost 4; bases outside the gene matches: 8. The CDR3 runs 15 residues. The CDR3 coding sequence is TGTGCCAGCAGTTACGAAGGCGGGGGACTGTACGAGCAGTACGTC. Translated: CASSYEGGGLYEQYV.

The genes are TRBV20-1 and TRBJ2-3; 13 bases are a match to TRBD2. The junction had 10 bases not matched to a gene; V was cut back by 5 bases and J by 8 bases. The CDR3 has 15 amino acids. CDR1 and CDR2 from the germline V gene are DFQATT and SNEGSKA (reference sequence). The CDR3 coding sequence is TGCAGTGCTGCACTAGCGGGGGGGGGAGCCGCTACGCAGTATTTT. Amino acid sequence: CSAALAGGGAATQYF.